This is a list of T cell receptor beta chains from one sample in a study of T cells in Graves' hyperthyroidism and ophthalmopathy. In TCRdb, the multiplex PCR reads were re-called with MiXCR into one record per CDR3 protein. This table has hundreds of thousands of distinct CDR3 sequences, 20% to 25% appearing once. The sample consisted of blood. The receptor set was obtained from a young man with Graves' ophthalmopathy. Each CDR3 is given with its conserved first and last residue. A D gene is named only where the DNA matches it firmly. The size field is filled for only some rows; it gives once, few, many or a size class.

clone size	V gene	D gene	J gene	CDR3 DNA	CDR3 protein
few	TRBV15	NA	TRBJ2-1	TGTGCCACCAGCAGAGTGATTGGGGCTAATGAGCAGTTCTTC	CATSRVIGANEQFF
many	TRBV5-1	NA	TRBJ2-7	TGCGCCAGCAGGACAGACTCCTACGAGCAGTACTTC	CASRTDSYEQYF
NA	TRBV20-1	TRBD2	TRBJ2-3	TGCAGTTCCAAGGGCCCCGCTAGCGGGAGCACAGATACGCAGTATTTT	CSSKGPASGSTDTQYF
few	TRBV5-4	NA	TRBJ2-1	TGTGCCAGCAGCCCCGGACTCACCCTCGATGAGCAGTTCTTC	CASSPGLTLDEQFF
NA	TRBV20-1	TRBD1	TRBJ1-4	TGCAGTGCTATTCGGACAGGGGGTGCTGAAAAACTGTTTTTT	CSAIRTGGAEKLFF
many	TRBV7-9	NA	TRBJ2-7	TGTGCCAGCAGCGGAAGGAGGGCATGGGATTCCTACGAGCAGTACTTC	CASSGRRAWDSYEQYF
NA	TRBV10-1	NA	TRBJ2-3	TGCGCCAGCAGTGAGTCGACAGGTTTGGATACGCAGTATTTT	CASSESTGLDTQYF
NA	TRBV3-1	TRBD2	TRBJ2-5	TGTGCCACCAGACCGGAAATTGGACTAGCGGGAATATGGGAGACCCAGTACTTC	CATRPEIGLAGIWETQYF
NA	TRBV11-3	NA	TRBJ2-2	TGTGCCAGCAGCTCGCGGACGGCGAACACCGGGGAGCTGTTTTTT	CASSSRTANTGELFF
once	TRBV20-1	NA	TRBJ2-1	TGCAGTGCTCGGGTAGCCCGCACAAATGAGCAGTTCTTC	CSARVARTNEQFF
NA	TRBV5-4	NA	TRBJ1-2	TGTGCCAGCAGGCTTATGGGGGGATATGGCTACACCTTC	CASRLMGGYGYTF
NA	TRBV3-1	NA	TRBJ2-6	TGTGCCAGCACCCTTAGCGAGAGCCCCTCTGGGGCCAACGTCCTGACTTTC	CASTLSESPSGANVLTF
NA	TRBV6-2/TRBV6-3	NA	TRBJ1-5	TGTGCCAGCAGGGCCCAGAGGTTCCAGCCCCAGCATTTT	CASRAQRFQPQHF
NA	TRBV9	NA	TRBJ2-3	TGTGCCAGCAGCGTAGTAGCCGGACAGTACACAGATACGCAGTATTTT	CASSVVAGQYTDTQYF
few	TRBV2	TRBD1	TRBJ1-4	TGTGCCATATCGGGACAGTATAATGAAAAACTGTTTTTT	CAISGQYNEKLFF
NA	TRBV29-1	NA	TRBJ2-7	TGCAGCGTTGAAGTCGGGTACGAGCAGTACTTC	CSVEVGYEQYF
many	TRBV7-2	TRBD2	TRBJ2-7	TGTGCCAGCAGCTTAGGGGGAGCGGGAGTATACGAGCAGTACTTC	CASSLGGAGVYEQYF
few	TRBV28	NA	TRBJ2-2	TGTGCCAGCAGTTTCCCGCTACAGGGCACCGGGGAGCTGTTTTTT	CASSFPLQGTGELFF
many	TRBV28	TRBD1	TRBJ1-2	TGTGCCAGCAGTGGGGACAGGCCCTATGGCTACACCTTC	CASSGDRPYGYTF
NA	TRBV7-9	NA	TRBJ2-1	TGTGCCAGCAGCTTCGACAGGACCGAGAGCTCCTACAATGAGCAGTTCTTC	CASSFDRTESSYNEQFF
NA	TRBV13	TRBD1	TRBJ2-1	TGTGCCAGCAGCGACCGGGACAGGGGGCTGCACAATGAGCAGTTCTTC	CASSDRDRGLHNEQFF
many	TRBV6-1	NA	TRBJ1-5	TGTGCCAGCTCAGGGGCAGATGCGGGTTTACAGCCCCAGCATTTT	CASSGADAGLQPQHF
NA	TRBV5-4	TRBD2	TRBJ2-7	TGTGCCAGCAGCTTGCAACCGGCTAGCGGTTACTCCTACGAGCAGTACTTC	CASSLQPASGYSYEQYF
NA	TRBV28	TRBD1	TRBJ2-1	TGTGCCAGCTCCCCCCCCGGGACAGGGGAGGACAATGAGCAGTTCTTC	CASSPPGTGEDNEQFF
NA	TRBV19	NA	TRBJ2-1	TGTGCCAGTAAATCGGGGGTCGCCTACAATGAGCAGTTCTTC	CASKSGVAYNEQFF
many	TRBV20-1	TRBD2	TRBJ2-7	TGCAGTGCTTCAGGGACTAGCGAGGGAGGCTCCTACGAGCAGTACTTC	CSASGTSEGGSYEQYF
many	TRBV5-1	NA	TRBJ1-1	TGCGCCAGCAGCTTGGCGGCACGGCGAGACACTGAAGCTTTCTTT	CASSLAARRDTEAFF
many	TRBV27	TRBD1	TRBJ1-1	TGTGCCAGCAGTTCACAGGGGTCGGGGAACACTGAAGCTTTCTTT	CASSSQGSGNTEAFF
many	TRBV7-6	TRBD2	TRBJ2-7	TGTGCCAGCAGCTTTTCTAGCGGGAGTAGCCACGAGCAGTACTTC	CASSFSSGSSHEQYF
few	TRBV5-1	NA	TRBJ1-5	TGCGCCAGCAGCTTGGGTACGGGGGGCAACAATCAGCCCCAGCATTTT	CASSLGTGGNNQPQHF
many	TRBV20-1	TRBD1	TRBJ2-7	TGCAGTGCAAGACAGGGTATCGCCTACGAGCAGTACTTC	CSARQGIAYEQYF
NA	TRBV18	TRBD2	TRBJ2-1	TGTGCCAGCTCCCTCCGGACTGGCCCTACTAGCGGGAGTTCCAATGAGCAGTTCTTC	CASSLRTGPTSGSSNEQFF
NA	TRBV28	TRBD1	TRBJ1-2	TGTGCCAGCAGTTTAGCGACAGGGACCTATGGCTACACCTTC	CASSLATGTYGYTF
NA	TRBV12-3/TRBV12-4	NA	TRBJ2-5	TGTGCCAGCAGTCCTGCCTGGGAAGAGACCCAGTACTTC	CASSPAWEETQYF
NA	TRBV12-3/TRBV12-4	TRBD1	TRBJ1-5	TGTGCCAGCACGGGGACAGGGGATAATCAGCCCCAGCATTTT	CASTGTGDNQPQHF
NA	TRBV6-2/TRBV6-3	TRBD2	TRBJ2-5	TGTGCCAGCAGTTCCGTCACTCGGGGTAGCGGGACCCAAGAGACCCAGTACTTC	CASSSVTRGSGTQETQYF